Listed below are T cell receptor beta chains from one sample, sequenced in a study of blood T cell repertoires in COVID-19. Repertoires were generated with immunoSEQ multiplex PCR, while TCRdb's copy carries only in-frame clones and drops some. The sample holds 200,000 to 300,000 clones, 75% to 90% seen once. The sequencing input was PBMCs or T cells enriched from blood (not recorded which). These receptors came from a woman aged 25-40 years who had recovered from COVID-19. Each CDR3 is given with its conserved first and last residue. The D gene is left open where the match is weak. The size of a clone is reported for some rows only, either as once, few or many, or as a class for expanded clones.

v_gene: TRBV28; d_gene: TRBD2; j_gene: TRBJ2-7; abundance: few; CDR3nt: TGTGCCAGCAGCGCGTTAGGGACTAGCAGATACGAGCAGTACTTC; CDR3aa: CASSALGTSRYEQYF
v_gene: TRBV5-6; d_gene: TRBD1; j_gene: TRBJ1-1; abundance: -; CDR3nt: TGTGCCAGCAGCTGGGGGACAGGGACGAACACTGAAGCTTTCTTT; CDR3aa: CASSWGTGTNTEAFF
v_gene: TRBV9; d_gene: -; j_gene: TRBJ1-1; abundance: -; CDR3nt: TGTGCCAGCAACTTAGGGGGTTCATTAGGGTCTGAAGCTTTCTTT; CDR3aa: CASNLGGSLGSEAFF
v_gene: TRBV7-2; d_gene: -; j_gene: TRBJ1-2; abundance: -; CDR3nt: TGTGCCAGCAGCTTCGGCGGGACTTCTTATGGCTACACCTTC; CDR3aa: CASSFGGTSYGYTF
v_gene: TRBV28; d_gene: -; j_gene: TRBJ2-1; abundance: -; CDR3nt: TGTGCCAGCAGCCCGTGGGGCACCGCCTACAATGAGCAGTTCTTC; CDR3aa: CASSPWGTAYNEQFF
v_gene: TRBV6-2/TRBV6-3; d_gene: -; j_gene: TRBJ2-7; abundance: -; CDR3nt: TGTGCCAGCAGTTACACCTCGCGCTCCCCCGGGTACGAGCAGTACTTC; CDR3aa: CASSYTSRSPGYEQYF
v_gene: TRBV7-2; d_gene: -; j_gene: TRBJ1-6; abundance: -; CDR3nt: TGTGCCAGCCTCCCCTGGGGCAGGGAGGCTTCTAGTTCACCCCTCCACTTT; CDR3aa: CASLPWGREASSSPLHF
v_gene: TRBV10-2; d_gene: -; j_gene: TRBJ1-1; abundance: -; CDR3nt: TGCGCCAGCATGGGCAGCAAGAACACTGAAGCTTTCTTT; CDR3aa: CASMGSKNTEAFF
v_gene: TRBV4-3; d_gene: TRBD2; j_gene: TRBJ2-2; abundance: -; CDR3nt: TGCGCCAGCAGCCAAGATAACGTTGCGGGAGGGGCGAACACCGGGGAGCTGTTTTTT; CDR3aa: CASSQDNVAGGANTGELFF
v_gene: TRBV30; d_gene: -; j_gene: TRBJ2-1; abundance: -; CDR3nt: TGTGCCTGGAGTGTACCTAAACGGGAGTACTACAATGAGCAGTTCTTC; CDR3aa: CAWSVPKREYYNEQFF
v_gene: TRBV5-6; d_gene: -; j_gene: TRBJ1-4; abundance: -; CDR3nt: TGTGCCAGCAGCTCCCCCCGGCACCGGACAGCTAATGAAAAACTGTTTTTT; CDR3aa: CASSSPRHRTANEKLFF
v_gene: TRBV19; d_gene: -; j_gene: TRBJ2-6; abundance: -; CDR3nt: TGTGCCACCAGGATCTCTGGGGCCAACGTCCTGACTTTC; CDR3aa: CATRISGANVLTF
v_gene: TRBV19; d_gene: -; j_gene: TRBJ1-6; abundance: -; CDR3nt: TGTGCCAGTAGTATGATAATAAATCCCGAGAATTCACCCCTCCACTTT; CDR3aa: CASSMIINPENSPLHF
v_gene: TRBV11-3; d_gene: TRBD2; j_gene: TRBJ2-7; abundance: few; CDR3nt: TGTGCCAGCAGCCCCAGCGGGAGTTACGAGCAGTACTTC; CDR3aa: CASSPSGSYEQYF
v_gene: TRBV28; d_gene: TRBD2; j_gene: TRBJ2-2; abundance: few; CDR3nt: TGTGCCAGCAGTTTCCTAGCGGGGGGCACCGGGGAGCTGTTTTTT; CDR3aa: CASSFLAGGTGELFF
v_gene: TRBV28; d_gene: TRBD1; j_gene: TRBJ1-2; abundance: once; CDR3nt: TGTGCCAGCAGTACTCCGACAGGGGTCTGGGGCTACACCTTC; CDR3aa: CASSTPTGVWGYTF
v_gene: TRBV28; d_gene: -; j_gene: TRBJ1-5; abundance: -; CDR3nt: TGTGCCAGCAGTATCAGGATCCATAGCAATCAGCCCCAGCATTTT; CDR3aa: CASSIRIHSNQPQHF
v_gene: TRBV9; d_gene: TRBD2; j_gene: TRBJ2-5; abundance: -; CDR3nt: TGTGCCAGCAGCCTCGGGGGGCTAGCGGGAAGAGGGGGCCCCCAAGAGACCCAGTACTTC; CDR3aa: CASSLGGLAGRGGPQETQYF
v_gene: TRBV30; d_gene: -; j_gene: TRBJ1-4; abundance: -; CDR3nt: TGTGCCTGGAGTGCGGGTTACAATGAAAAACTGTTTTTT; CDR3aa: CAWSAGYNEKLFF
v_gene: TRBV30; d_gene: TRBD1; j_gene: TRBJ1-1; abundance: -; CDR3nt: TGTGCCTGGACGGGACAGGGAATATGGGAAGCTTTCTTT; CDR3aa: CAWTGQGIWEAFF
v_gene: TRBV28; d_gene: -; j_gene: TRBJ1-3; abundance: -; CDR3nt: TGTGCCAGCAGTTACTCCGGGTACGACACCATATATTTT; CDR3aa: CASSYSGYDTIYF
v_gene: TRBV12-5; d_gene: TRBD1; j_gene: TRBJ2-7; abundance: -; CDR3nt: TGTGCTAGTGGTTTGGTAATCGCAGGGACAGGGGCGCCAAGCTCCTACGAGCAGTACTTC; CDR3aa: CASGLVIAGTGAPSSYEQYF
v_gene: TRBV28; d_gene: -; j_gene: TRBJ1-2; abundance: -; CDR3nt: TGTGCCAGCCTTTCACAGGGACATGGCTACACCTTC; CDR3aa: CASLSQGHGYTF
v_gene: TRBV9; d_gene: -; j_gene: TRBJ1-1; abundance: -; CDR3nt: TGTGCCAGCAGCGTAGGCGTGGAGAACCTGAAGGCTTTCTTT; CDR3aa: CASSVGVENLKAFF
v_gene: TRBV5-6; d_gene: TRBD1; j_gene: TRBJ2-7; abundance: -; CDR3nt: TGTGCCAGCAGTAAGGGACAGGGAGGCGAGCAGTACTTC; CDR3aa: CASSKGQGGEQYF
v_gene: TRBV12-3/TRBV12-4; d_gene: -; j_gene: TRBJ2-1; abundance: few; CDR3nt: TGTGCCAGCAGTTTTCACCATAGCAATGAGCAGTTCTTC; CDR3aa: CASSFHHSNEQFF
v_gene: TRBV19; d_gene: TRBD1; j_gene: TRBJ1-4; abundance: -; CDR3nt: TGTGCCAGTAGTGCGGGACAGAGCCCAACTAATGAAAAACTGTTTTTT; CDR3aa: CASSAGQSPTNEKLFF
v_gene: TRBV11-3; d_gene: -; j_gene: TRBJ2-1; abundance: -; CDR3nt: TGTGCCAGCAGCCAAGCGCGACAGAGCTCCTACAATGAGCAGTTCTTC; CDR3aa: CASSQARQSSYNEQFF
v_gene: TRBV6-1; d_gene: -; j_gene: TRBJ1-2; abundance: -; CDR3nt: TGTGCCAGCAGTGAAACAGGAAATAACTATGGCTACACCTTC; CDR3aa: CASSETGNNYGYTF
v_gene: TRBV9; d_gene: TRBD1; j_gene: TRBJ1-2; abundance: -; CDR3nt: TGTGCCAGCAGCGTAGATGGACAGGGGTGGTATGGCTACACCTTC; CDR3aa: CASSVDGQGWYGYTF